This TCR beta chain was documented in a study of blood T cell repertoires in COVID-19. Germline V gene lookup returns CDR1 MNHEY and CDR2 SVGEGT. The CDR3 length is 16 residues. With V trimmed by 4 bases and J by 2 bases, 6 bases remained unmatched. Only in-frame clones appear in the TCRdb table, and some are missing; sequencing was by immunoSEQ multiplex PCR. The data contain 400,000 to 450,000 clones, 89% of them singletons. This rearrangement joins TRBV6-2 or TRBV6-3 to TRBJ2-7; 12 nucleotides align to TRBD2. Sequencing was performed on peripheral blood. The receptor was isolated from a woman aged 40-49 years with COVID-19, enrolled during active disease. CDR3 loop: CASSFFGLAGTYEQYF. As DNA, the CDR3 is TGTGCCAGCAGTTTTTTCGGACTAGCGGGAACCTACGAGCAGTACTTC.